The T cell receptor beta chain under discussion was sequenced for a study of blood T cells in healthy people across ages. A remark on this clonotype: Its antigen is still unknown.

The study's findings and limits: It was held that diversity estimates obtained from one million T cells represented underestimates.

Together with a sample-barcoded 5' primer, a J-beta primer mix was included in a second PCR lasting about 6 to 11 cycles. TCRdb re-called the 5' RACE reads with MiXCR, one entry per CDR3 protein. The table lists about 800,000 distinct CDR3 sequences, over 45% of them singletons, with roughly 22% in the top ten. V lost 1 base to trimming and J lost 2 bases, with 14 bases between them. From germline, CDR1 is LGHNA and CDR2 YNFKEQ. The CDR3 contains 16 residues. The rearrangement uses TRBV4-2 and TRBJ1-2, with D tentatively TRBD1 (6 bases). Sequencing used blood. This receptor was taken from a man under 40 in good health. The CDR3 loop reads CASSQAGQPMNYGYTF. The CDR3, as DNA: TGTGCCAGCAGCCAAGCTGGACAGCCTATGAACTATGGCTACACCTTC.